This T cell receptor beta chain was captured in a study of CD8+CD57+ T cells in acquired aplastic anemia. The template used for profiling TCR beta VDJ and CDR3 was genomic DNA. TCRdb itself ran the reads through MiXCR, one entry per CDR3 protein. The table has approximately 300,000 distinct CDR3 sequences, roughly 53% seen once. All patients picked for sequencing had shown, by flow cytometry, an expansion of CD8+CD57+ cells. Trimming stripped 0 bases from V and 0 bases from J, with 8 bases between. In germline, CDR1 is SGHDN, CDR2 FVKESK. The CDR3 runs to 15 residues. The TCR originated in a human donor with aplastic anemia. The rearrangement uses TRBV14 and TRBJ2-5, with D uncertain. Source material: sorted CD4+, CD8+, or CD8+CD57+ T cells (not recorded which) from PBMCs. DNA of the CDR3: TGTGCCAGCAGCCAAGATCGGTCATACCAAGAGACCCAGTACTTC. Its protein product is CASSQDRSYQETQYF.